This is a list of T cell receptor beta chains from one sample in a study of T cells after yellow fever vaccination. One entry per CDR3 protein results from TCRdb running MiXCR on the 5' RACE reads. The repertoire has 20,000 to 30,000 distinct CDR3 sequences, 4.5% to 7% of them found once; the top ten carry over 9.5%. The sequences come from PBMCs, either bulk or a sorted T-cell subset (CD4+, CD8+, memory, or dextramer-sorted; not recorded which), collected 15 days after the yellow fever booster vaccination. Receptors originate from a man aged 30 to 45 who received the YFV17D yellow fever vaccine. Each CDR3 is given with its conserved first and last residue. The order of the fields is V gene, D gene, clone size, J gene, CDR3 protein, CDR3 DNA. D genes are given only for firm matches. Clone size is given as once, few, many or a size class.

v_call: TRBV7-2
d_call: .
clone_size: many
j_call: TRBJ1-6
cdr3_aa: CASSLAWGRTPLHF
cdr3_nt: TGTGCCAGCAGCTTAGCGTGGGGGCGCACACCCCTCCACTTT

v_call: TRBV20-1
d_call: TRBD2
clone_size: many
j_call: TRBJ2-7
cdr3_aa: CSAEKLRGTYEQYF
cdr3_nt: TGCAGTGCTGAGAAATTGCGGGGGACCTACGAGCAGTACTTC

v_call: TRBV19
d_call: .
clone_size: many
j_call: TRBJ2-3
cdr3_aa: CASSIAASTDTQYF
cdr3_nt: TGTGCCAGTAGTATAGCGGCTAGCACAGATACGCAGTATTTT

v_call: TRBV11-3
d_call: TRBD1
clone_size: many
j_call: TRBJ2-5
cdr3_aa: CASSYRQGVGETQYF
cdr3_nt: TGTGCCAGCAGCTATCGACAGGGTGTAGGGGAGACCCAGTACTTC

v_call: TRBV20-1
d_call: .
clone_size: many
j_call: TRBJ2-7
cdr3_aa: CSAQAPTAARKEQYF
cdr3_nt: TGCAGTGCGCAAGCACCTACAGCGGCCCGAAAGGAGCAGTACTTC

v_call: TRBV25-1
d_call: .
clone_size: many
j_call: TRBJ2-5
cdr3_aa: CASTRIGGAEETQYF
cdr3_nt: TGTGCCAGCACTAGGATCGGAGGAGCGGAAGAGACCCAGTACTTC

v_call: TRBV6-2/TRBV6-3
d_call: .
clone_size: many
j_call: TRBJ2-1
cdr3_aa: CASTQTRARSSYNEQFF
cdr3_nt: TGTGCCAGCACCCAGACTAGAGCGCGAAGCTCCTACAATGAGCAGTTCTTC

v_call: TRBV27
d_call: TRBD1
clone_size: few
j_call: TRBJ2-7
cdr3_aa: CASSLSTGGYEQYF
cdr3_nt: TGTGCCAGCAGTTTATCGACAGGGGGCTACGAGCAGTACTTC

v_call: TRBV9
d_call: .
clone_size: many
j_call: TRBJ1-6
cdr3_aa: CASSARQVSPLHF
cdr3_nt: TGTGCCAGCAGCGCCCGACAGGTGTCACCCCTCCACTTT

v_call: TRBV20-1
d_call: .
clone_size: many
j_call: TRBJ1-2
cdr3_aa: CSASQGGGPSGYTF
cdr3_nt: TGCAGTGCTTCCCAAGGAGGGGGGCCCAGTGGCTACACCTTC

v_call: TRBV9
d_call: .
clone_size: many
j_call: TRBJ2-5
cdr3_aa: CASSRGLQETQYF
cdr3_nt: TGTGCCAGCAGCAGGGGACTTCAAGAGACCCAGTACTTC

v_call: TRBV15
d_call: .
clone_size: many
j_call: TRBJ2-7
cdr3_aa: CATSRQWSEQYF
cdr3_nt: TGTGCCACCAGCAGACAGTGGTCCGAGCAGTACTTC

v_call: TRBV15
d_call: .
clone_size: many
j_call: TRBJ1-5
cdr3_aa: CATSRDRVNQPQHF
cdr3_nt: TGTGCCACCAGCAGAGACAGAGTCAATCAGCCCCAGCATTTT

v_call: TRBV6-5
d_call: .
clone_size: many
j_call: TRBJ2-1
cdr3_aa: CASSQTVNEQFF
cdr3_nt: TGTGCCAGCAGTCAGACTGTGAATGAGCAGTTCTTC

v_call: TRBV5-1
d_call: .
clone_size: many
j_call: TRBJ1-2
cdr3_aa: CASGPGHSGDYGYTF
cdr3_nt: TGCGCCAGCGGACCGGGACATTCGGGAGACTATGGCTACACCTTC

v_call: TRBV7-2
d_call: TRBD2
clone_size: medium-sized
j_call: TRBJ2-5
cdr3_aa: CASSATSGLSETQYF
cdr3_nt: TGTGCCAGCAGCGCAACTAGCGGGCTCTCGGAGACCCAGTACTTC

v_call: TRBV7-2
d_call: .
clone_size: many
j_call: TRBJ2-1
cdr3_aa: CASSSGGTYNEQFF
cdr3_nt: TGTGCCAGCAGCTCTGGGGGGACTTACAATGAGCAGTTCTTC

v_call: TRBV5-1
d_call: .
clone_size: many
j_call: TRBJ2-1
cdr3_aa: CASRQGHNEQFF
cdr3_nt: TGCGCCAGTCGGCAGGGCCACAATGAGCAGTTCTTC

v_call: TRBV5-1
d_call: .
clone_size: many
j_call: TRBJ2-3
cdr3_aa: CASSFGTTDTQYF
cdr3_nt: TGCGCCAGCAGCTTTGGGACCACAGATACGCAGTATTTT

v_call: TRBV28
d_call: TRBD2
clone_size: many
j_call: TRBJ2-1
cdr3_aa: CASSPWTSGHNEQFF
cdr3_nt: TGTGCCAGCAGCCCTTGGACTAGCGGGCACAATGAGCAGTTCTTC

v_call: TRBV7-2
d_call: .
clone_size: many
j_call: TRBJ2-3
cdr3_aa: CASSLMGGRTDTQYF
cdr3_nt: TGTGCCAGCAGCTTAATGGGGGGACGCACAGATACGCAGTATTTT

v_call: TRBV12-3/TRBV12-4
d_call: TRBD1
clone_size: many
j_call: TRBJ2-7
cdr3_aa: CASSFSDRVPYEQYF
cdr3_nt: TGTGCCAGCAGTTTTTCGGACAGGGTTCCCTACGAGCAGTACTTC